The 18 T cell receptor beta chains below come from one sample, sequenced in a study of T cell responses to AZD1222 COVID-19 vaccine. This table comes from immunoSEQ multiplex PCR, and its TCRdb copy is limited to in-frame clones, with some not included. This table holds tens of thousands of clones, around 92% found once. This specimen consisted of peripheral blood, obtained on day 0 of AZD1222 vaccination. These TCRs come from an adult in good health.

The chain has TRBV19 and TRBJ1-5, with D unclear. The CDR3 covers 15 residues. CDR1 is LNHDA and CDR2 is SQIVND in the germline V gene (reference sequence). V lost 4 bases and J lost 0, with 10 bases in between. The CDR3 is CASSTGSNSNQPQHF. The CDR3, as DNA: TGTGCCAGTAGTACCGGGAGTAATAGCAATCAGCCCCAGCATTTT.

CDR3 DNA sequence: TGTGCCAGCAGGGGAGAAGGAAATGAGCAGTTCTTC. Encoded protein: CASRGEGNEQFF. This chain connects TRBV2 to TRBJ2-1; possible D gene TRBD2, 5 bases. From germline, CDR1 is SNHLY and CDR2 FYNNEI. Deletions cut 6 bases from V and 7 bases from J, with 10 bases between. CDR3 length: 12 residues.

The V and J genes are TRBV30 and TRBJ2-2, with D perhaps TRBD1 (5 bases). The CDR3 has 15 residues. V was cut by 5 bases and J by 2 bases, with 15 bases left in between. Germline loops: CDR1 GTSNPN, CDR2 SVGIG (reference sequence). The CDR3: CAWVLGAYNTGELFF. In DNA form, the CDR3 reads TGTGCCTGGGTCTTAGGGGCTTATAACACCGGGGAGCTGTTTTTT.

In its sample, this clone was seen once. This rearrangement joins TRBV14 to TRBJ1-1; D may be TRBD1 (5 bases). Looked up from germline, CDR1 is SGHDN and CDR2 is FVKESK. V lost 6 bases and J lost 3, with 11 bases in between. The CDR3 loop spans 13 amino acids. The CDR3 loop reads CASRTQGHTEAFF. For the CDR3, the DNA is TGTGCCAGCAGAACTCAGGGACACACTGAAGCTTTCTTT.

J is TRBJ2-2 and V is TRBV11-2, with D hard to call. Germline V lookup: CDR1 SGHAT, CDR2 FQNNGV. The CDR3 loop spans 11 amino acids. Between the trimmed V and J ends, which lost 1 base and 11 bases, there was a span of 5 bases. CDR3 region: CASSLGPELFF. In DNA, the CDR3 is TGTGCCAGCAGCTTAGGCCCCGAGCTGTTTTTT.

This sequence joins TRBV28 and TRBJ1-5; 8 bases align to TRBD1. This CDR3 spans 14 amino acids. With 7 bases clipped from V and 6 bases from J, the junction kept 8 bases outside the gene matches. The germline gives CDR1 MDHEN, CDR2 SYDVKM. The CDR3 coding sequence is TGTGCCAGCACACCAGGGGGCCTGGGTCAGCCCCAGCATTTT. Its translation: CASTPGGLGQPQHF.

The chain is built from TRBV7-9 and TRBJ2-1, with D tentatively TRBD2 (5 bases). Trimming removed 5 bases at V and 0 bases at J, with 23 bases between. Germline V gene lookup returns CDR1 SEHNR and CDR2 FQNEAQ (reference sequence). The length of the CDR3 is 19 residues. DNA for the CDR3: TGTGCCAGCAGCCATCCAACGGGCCGCCTGGGGAGCTCCTACAATGAGCAGTTCTTC. Its translation: CASSHPTGRLGSSYNEQFF.

The rearrangement links TRBV7-2 to TRBJ2-1; 7 nucleotides line up with TRBD2. CDR1 SGHTA and CDR2 FQGNSA come from the germline V gene. The CDR3 is 17 amino acids. V was clipped by 5 bases and J by 0 bases; unmatched bases: 10. The CDR3 reads CASSRSRRESSYNEQFF. CDR3 nucleotide sequence: TGTGCCAGCAGCAGGTCCAGGCGGGAGAGCTCCTACAATGAGCAGTTCTTC.

V and J are TRBV23-1 and TRBJ2-2, with D perhaps matching TRBD2 (6 bases). TRBV23-1 is an ORF; its function is uncertain. V was pared by 3 bases and J by 5 bases, with 37 bases between. The CDR3 runs to 23 residues. The DNA of the CDR3 is TGCGCCAGCAGTCATCCCCTAACCCCCCCGTTCCCCCATAGCGGAGTTCTTACCGGGGAGCTGTTTTTT. It specifies CASSHPLTPPFPHSGVLTGELFF.

The count of this clone is one. The rearrangement uses TRBV2 and TRBJ1-5; a possible D gene is TRBD1 (6 bases). The V end lost 7 bases, the J end lost 4 bases, and 11 bases lay between the germline ends. This CDR3 has 13 amino acids. Germline lookup yields CDR1 SNHLY and CDR2 FYNNEI. DNA for the CDR3: TGTGCCAGCACGGCTCAGGGGAATCAGCCCCAGCATTTT. Translating it yields CASTAQGNQPQHF.

V is TRBV28 and J is TRBJ2-1; a weak D match, TRBD1 (6 bases). Trimming removed 5 bases from V and 5 bases from J, with 16 bases in between. CDR3 length: 15 residues. Germline CDR1 MDHEN, CDR2 SYDVKM. CDR3 protein: CASSPRQVINNEQFF. CDR3 sequence (DNA): TGTGCCAGCAGTCCGCGACAGGTCATAAACAATGAGCAGTTCTTC.

This sequence joins TRBV10-1 and TRBJ2-3, with 10 nucleotides matching TRBD2. Germline V gives CDR1 WNHNN, CDR2 SYGVQD (reference sequence). The trim removed 10 bases at V and 6 bases at J, leaving 22 bases unmatched. CDR3 size: 18 residues. CDR3 amino acids: CANNYKGLAPPREDTQYF. The CDR3, as DNA: TGCGCCAACAATTATAAGGGACTAGCGCCACCTCGGGAGGATACGCAGTATTTT.

This chain uses TRBV27 with TRBJ1-5, with D unresolved. CDR1 MNHEY and CDR2 SMNVEV come from the germline V gene (reference sequence). V gave up 3 bases and J gave up 5 bases, with 11 bases separating them. CDR3 length: 14 residues. This chain's CDR3 is CASSFRIPDQPQHF. In DNA form, the CDR3 reads TGTGCCAGCAGTTTCCGGATTCCAGATCAGCCCCAGCATTTT.

This chain joins TRBV7-9 and TRBJ2-7; no clear D gene. V dropped 3 bases and J dropped 0 bases, with 12 bases sitting between them. Germline CDR1 is SEHNR and CDR2 is FQNEAQ (reference sequence). This CDR3 has 15 residues. This CDR3 reads CASSFDDAGSYEQYF. The CDR3 nucleotides are TGTGCCAGCAGCTTTGACGACGCAGGCTCCTACGAGCAGTACTTC.

This clone was seen once. CDR3 amino acids: CASSTSGLVPYEQYF. The DNA for the CDR3 is TGTGCCAGTAGCACTTCAGGCCTCGTGCCCTACGAGCAGTACTTC. The chain joins TRBV19 to TRBJ2-7, with D hard to call. The ends were cut back, 6 bases at V and 2 bases at J, with 17 bases in the middle. The CDR3 extends over 15 amino acids. Looked up from germline, CDR1 is LNHDA and CDR2 is SQIVND (reference sequence). Looking up the rest from reference TRBV19 and TRBJ2-7 gives the full variable domain: DGGITQSPKYLFRKEGQNVTLSCEQNLNHDAMYWYRQDPGQGLRLIYYSQIVNDFQKGDIAEGYSVSREKKESFPLTVTSAQKNPTAFYLCASSTSGLVPYEQYFGPGTRLTVT.

This chain joins TRBV12-5 and TRBJ2-1; 10 nucleotides match TRBD2. The CDR3 has 16 residues. Unmatched junction bases numbered 7, after V lost 5 bases and J lost 3 bases. Germline V gene data show CDR1 as LGHNT and CDR2 as FRNRAP. The CDR3, as DNA: TGTGCTAGTGGTACTCCGGGACTAGCGATCTACAATGAGCAGTTCTTC. Its protein product is CASGTPGLAIYNEQFF. Full variable domain (missing parts from reference TRBV12-5 and TRBJ2-1): DARVTQTPRHKVTEMGQEVTMRCQPILGHNTVFWYRQTMMQGLELLAYFRNRAPLDDSGMPKDRFSAEMPDATLATLKIQPSEPRDSAVYFCASGTPGLAIYNEQFFGPGTRLTVL.

The rearrangement joins TRBV2 to TRBJ1-5; a weak D match, TRBD1 (5 bases). The CDR3 extends over 16 amino acids. V shed 3 bases and J shed 0 bases, with 12 bases lying between them. Germline V gene lookup returns CDR1 SNHLY and CDR2 FYNNEI. For the CDR3, the DNA is TGTGCCAGCAGTGACAGACAGCTACCTAGCAATCAGCCCCAGCATTTT. It is translated as CASSDRQLPSNQPQHF. Complete variable domain (other parts from reference TRBV2 and TRBJ1-5): EPEVTQTPSHQVTQMGQEVILRCVPISNHLYFYWYRQILGQKVEFLVSFYNNEISEKSEIFDDQFSVERPDGSNFTLKIRSTKLEDSAMYFCASSDRQLPSNQPQHFGDGTRLSIL.

This sequence joins TRBV9 and TRBJ1-3, with TRBD1 identical over 7 bases. CDR1 is SGDLS and CDR2 is YYNGEE in the germline V gene. The trim removed 3 bases at V and 4 bases at J, leaving 7 bases unmatched. The CDR3 is made up of 15 amino acids. The CDR3 region has the DNA TGTGCCAGCAGCGCCAAATGGACAGGAGGAAACACCATATATTTT. It encodes CASSAKWTGGNTIYF.